This TCR beta chain was documented in a study of beta chain features in type 1 diabetes. V lost 0 bases, J lost 8 bases, and 22 bases lay in between. The germline V gene has CDR1 SGHDN and CDR2 FVKESK. The CDR3 has 17 amino acids. Every isolated RNA sample was fully reverse transcribed, so sequencing captured expressed TCRB transcripts. Produced via immunoSEQ multiplex PCR; TCRdb's table is partial and in-frame only. The sample holds some 180,000 clones; around an eighth are singletons and the top ten take 0.62%. This receptor was taken from a woman between 18 and 30 years old in good health. The chain is built from TRBV14 and TRBJ1-2; D remains unclear. Sequencing used central memory CD4+ T cells from blood. This CDR3 is CASSQDVFRAASGGYTF. Written as DNA, the CDR3 is TGTGCCAGCAGCCAAGATGTTTTTAGGGCCGCCTCGGGGGGCTACACCTTC.